This T cell receptor (beta chain) appears in the sequencing data of a study of blood T cells in healthy people across ages. CDR1 is SGHTA, CDR2 FQGNSA, per germline. V was shortened by 1 base and J by 6 bases, with 9 bases between the two germline ends. The CDR3 consists of 14 residues. Using a J-beta primer mix together with a sample-barcoded 5' primer, a second PCR was run for roughly 6 to 12 cycles. A template-switch adaptor with 12 random nucleotides tagged each cDNA molecule. Via MiXCR, TCRdb re-called the 5' RACE reads, giving one row per CDR3 protein. The table shows roughly 1.6 million distinct CDR3 sequences, with about 32% occurring only once. Donor samples were obtained from healthy Caucasian individuals from Russia, aged about 6 to 95. Donors gave roughly 10 milliliters of peripheral blood apiece.

This TCR derives from a woman aged 25 to 39 in good health. Sequenced material: blood. V is TRBV7-2 and J is TRBJ1-4; D uncertain. This CDR3 is CASSLGSSDEKLFF. The DNA of the CDR3 is TGTGCCAGCAGCTTAGGCTCAAGTGATGAAAAACTGTTTTTT.